These T cell receptor beta chains were read from a single sample in a study of T-cell reconstitution after alpha-beta-depleted transplantation in children. TCRdb reprocessed the PCR reads via MiXCR and lists one record per CDR3 protein. Among around 420,000 distinct CDR3 sequences, 16% were seen once, and the ten largest hold approximately 29%. The source material was PBMCs, mostly from graft donor cells, sampled 360 days after TCRalphabeta/CD19-depleted stem cell transplant. The receptors stem from a boy in the first two years of life who had a stem cell transplant for Wiskott-Aldrich syndrome, so the T cells may come from the graft donor. Each CDR3 is given with its conserved first and last residue. D genes are given only for firm matches. Clone sizes are given selectively: once, few, many, or a class where the clone is expanded.

cdr3_nt cdr3_aa clone_size j_call v_call d_call
TGCAGCGTTGGTAAGCTACGTGGGGCAGGGGGCCCCACAGATACGCAGTATTTT CSVGKLRGAGGPTDTQYF few TRBJ2-3 TRBV29-1 TRBD1
TGCAGCGCCAGGGCCTCTCGGACTAGCGGGGGGCCCTACGAGCAGTACTTC CSARASRTSGGPYEQYF few TRBJ2-7 TRBV29-1 TRBD2
TGTGCCACCAGTAGGACAGGGGGCACTGAAGCTTTCTTT CATSRTGGTEAFF NA TRBJ1-1 TRBV24-1 TRBD1
TGTGCCAGCAGTTACCCGGGGAAAACAGATACGCAGTATTTT CASSYPGKTDTQYF many TRBJ2-3 TRBV6-5 NA
TGCGCCAGCAGCCAAGTCAGGCGTAGCGAGCAGTACTTC CASSQVRRSEQYF NA TRBJ2-7 TRBV4-3 NA
TGCAGTGCTAGTCCAGGGGCGGTTCAGCCCCAGCATTTT CSASPGAVQPQHF few TRBJ1-5 TRBV20-1 NA
TGTGCCAGCAGTTTGTCTAGCGGGAGAGGCACAGATACGCAGTATTTT CASSLSSGRGTDTQYF NA TRBJ2-3 TRBV25-1 TRBD2
TGTGCCAGCAGCATAGCGCCCGGGGAGCTGTTTTTT CASSIAPGELFF NA TRBJ2-2 TRBV3-1 NA
TGTGCCACCCAAGGGGGTCCCGGGGAGCTGTTTTTT CATQGGPGELFF few TRBJ2-2 TRBV10-3 NA
TGTGCCAGCAGCTTAAACGGGGATTGGTACAATGAGCAGTTCTTC CASSLNGDWYNEQFF few TRBJ2-1 TRBV7-2 NA
TGTGCCACCAGCAGAGATCTAAGTGACACAGATACGCAGTATTTT CATSRDLSDTDTQYF few TRBJ2-3 TRBV15 NA
TGCGCCAGCAGCTTGGCCGTCGTGCAAGAGACCCAGTACTTC CASSLAVVQETQYF few TRBJ2-5 TRBV5-1 NA
TGTGCCAGCTCGCCGACAGGGAGCGGGTACCAAGAGACCCAGTACTTC CASSPTGSGYQETQYF few TRBJ2-5 TRBV18 NA
TGTGCCAGTACCGCCGGAAGCGGGCCCTTGAGGGAGCTGTTTTTT CASTAGSGPLRELFF NA TRBJ2-2 TRBV19 NA
TGTGCCAGCAGCGGAGACAGGGGGCTCCGTCAGAGGTGGTCCGGGGAGCTGTTTTTT CASSGDRGLRQRWSGELFF few TRBJ2-2 TRBV7-8 TRBD1
TGTGCCACCAGCAGAGGACCCTCCTACGAGCAGTACTTC CATSRGPSYEQYF NA TRBJ2-7 TRBV15 NA
TGCAGCGTTGTCCCGACAGGGGCGCCTAACTATGGCTACACCTTC CSVVPTGAPNYGYTF few TRBJ1-2 TRBV29-1 TRBD1
TGCGCCAGCAGCCGAGGGGGGGGTCAGCCCCAGCATTTT CASSRGGGQPQHF few TRBJ1-5 TRBV4-1 NA
TGTGCCAGCAGCCGAGATTATAGCAATCAGCCCCAGCATTTT CASSRDYSNQPQHF few TRBJ1-5 TRBV4-2 NA
TGCAGTGCGCTCTACTACGAGCAGTACTTC CSALYYEQYF NA TRBJ2-7 TRBV20-1 NA
TGTGCCACCAGTGAACCAACAGGGCCCTACTACAATGAGCAGTTCTTC CATSEPTGPYYNEQFF NA TRBJ2-1 TRBV24-1 NA
TGTGCCAGCAGCCATACTAGACCCACGTACACCGGGGAGCTGTTTTTT CASSHTRPTYTGELFF few TRBJ2-2 TRBV3-1 NA
TGTGCCAGCAGTTACTGGCGGGGGACAACAGATACGCAGTATTTT CASSYWRGTTDTQYF NA TRBJ2-3 TRBV6-5 NA
TGTGCCAGCAGTTTCAGGGGAGAGGGTGAAGCTTTCTTT CASSFRGEGEAFF NA TRBJ1-1 TRBV7-9 NA
TGCGCCAGCAGCCCCCGACAGGGGGCCTGGACTGAAGCTTTCTTT CASSPRQGAWTEAFF few TRBJ1-1 TRBV5-1 TRBD1
TGTGCCAGCAGCCAAGACATAAAGACCCAGTACTTC CASSQDIKTQYF once TRBJ2-5 TRBV14 NA
TGTGTCAGCAGCCCTGGGCCGGTGGGGAACATTCAGTACTTC CVSSPGPVGNIQYF NA TRBJ2-4 TRBV13 NA
TGCGCCAGCACTCCGACGGAAACCGATTTAGCCAAAAACATTCAGTACTTC CASTPTETDLAKNIQYF few TRBJ2-4 TRBV5-1 NA
TGTGCCAGCAGTTCTGGACCGGGGGGTGAAGCTTTCTTT CASSSGPGGEAFF NA TRBJ1-1 TRBV6-4 NA